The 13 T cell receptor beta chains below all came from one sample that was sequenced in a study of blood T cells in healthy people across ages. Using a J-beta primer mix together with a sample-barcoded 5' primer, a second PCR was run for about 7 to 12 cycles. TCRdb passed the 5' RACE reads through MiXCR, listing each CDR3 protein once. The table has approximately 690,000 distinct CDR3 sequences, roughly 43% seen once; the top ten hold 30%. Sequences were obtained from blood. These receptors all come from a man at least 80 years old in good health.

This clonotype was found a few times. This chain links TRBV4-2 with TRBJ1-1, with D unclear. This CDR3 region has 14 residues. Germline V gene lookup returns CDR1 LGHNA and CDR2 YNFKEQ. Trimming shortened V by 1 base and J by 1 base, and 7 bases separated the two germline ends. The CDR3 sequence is CASSQVPQNTEAFF. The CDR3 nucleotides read TGTGCCAGCAGCCAAGTCCCACAGAACACTGAAGCTTTCTTT.

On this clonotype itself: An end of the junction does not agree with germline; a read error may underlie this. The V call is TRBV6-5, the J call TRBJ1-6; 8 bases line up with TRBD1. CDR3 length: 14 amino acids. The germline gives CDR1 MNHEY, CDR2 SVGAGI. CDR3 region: CASSRDRSNLPLHF. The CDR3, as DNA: TGTGCCAGCAGCCGGGACAGGTCCAATTTACCCCTCCACTTT.

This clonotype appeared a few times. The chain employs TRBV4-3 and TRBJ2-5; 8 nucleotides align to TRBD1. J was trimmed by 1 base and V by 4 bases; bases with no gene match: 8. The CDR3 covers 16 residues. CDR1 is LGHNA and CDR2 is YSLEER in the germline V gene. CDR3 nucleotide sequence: TGCGCCAGCAGCCGAAGTCGAGGACAGGGCCAAGAGACCCAGTACTTC. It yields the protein CASSRSRGQGQETQYF.

The CDR3 loop reads CSAYQGGNTEAFF. The CDR3 nucleotides read TGCAGTGCCTACCAGGGTGGGAACACTGAAGCTTTCTTT. The chain links TRBV20-1 to TRBJ1-1; D possibly corresponds to TRBD1 (5 bases). V was cut by 6 bases and J by 1 base, with 12 bases left in between. The CDR3 is made up of 13 amino acids. CDR1 is DFQATT and CDR2 is SNEGSKA in the germline V gene (reference sequence).

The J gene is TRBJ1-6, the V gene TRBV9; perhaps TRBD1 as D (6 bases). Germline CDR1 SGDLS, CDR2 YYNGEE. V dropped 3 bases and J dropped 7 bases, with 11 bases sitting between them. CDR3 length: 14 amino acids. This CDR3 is CASSAGTQNSPLHF. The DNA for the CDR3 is TGTGCCAGCAGCGCCGGGACACAGAATTCACCCCTCCACTTT.

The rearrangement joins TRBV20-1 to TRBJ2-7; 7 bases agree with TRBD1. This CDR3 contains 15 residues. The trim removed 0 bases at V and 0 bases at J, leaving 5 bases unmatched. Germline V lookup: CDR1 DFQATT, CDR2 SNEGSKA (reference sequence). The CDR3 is CSARDSDRRSYEQYF. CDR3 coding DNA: TGCAGTGCTAGAGATTCGGACAGGCGCTCCTACGAGCAGTACTTC.

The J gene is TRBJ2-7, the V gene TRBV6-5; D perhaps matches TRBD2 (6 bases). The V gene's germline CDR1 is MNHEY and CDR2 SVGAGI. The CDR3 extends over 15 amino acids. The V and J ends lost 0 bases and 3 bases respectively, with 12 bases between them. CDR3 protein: CASSYSFRGGYEQYF. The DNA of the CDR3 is TGTGCCAGCAGTTACTCGTTTAGGGGAGGCTACGAGCAGTACTTC.

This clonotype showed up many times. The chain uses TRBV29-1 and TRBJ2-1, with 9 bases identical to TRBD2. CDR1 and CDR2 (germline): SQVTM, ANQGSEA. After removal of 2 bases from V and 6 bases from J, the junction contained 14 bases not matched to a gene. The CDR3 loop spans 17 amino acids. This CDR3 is CSVELAGFKRGGNEQFF. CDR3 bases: TGCAGCGTTGAACTAGCGGGGTTTAAACGGGGGGGCAATGAGCAGTTCTTC.

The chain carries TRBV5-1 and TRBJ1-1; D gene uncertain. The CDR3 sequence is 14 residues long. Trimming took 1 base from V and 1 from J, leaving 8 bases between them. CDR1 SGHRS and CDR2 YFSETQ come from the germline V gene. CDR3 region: CASSLIVGNTEAFF. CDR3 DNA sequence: TGCGCCAGCAGCTTGATCGTGGGGAACACTGAAGCTTTCTTT.

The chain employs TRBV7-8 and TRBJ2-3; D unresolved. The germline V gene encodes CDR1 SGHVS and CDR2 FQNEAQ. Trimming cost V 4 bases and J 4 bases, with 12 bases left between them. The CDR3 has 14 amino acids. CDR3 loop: CASSYIGRADTQYF. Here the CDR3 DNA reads TGTGCCAGCAGCTACATCGGACGGGCAGATACGCAGTATTTT.

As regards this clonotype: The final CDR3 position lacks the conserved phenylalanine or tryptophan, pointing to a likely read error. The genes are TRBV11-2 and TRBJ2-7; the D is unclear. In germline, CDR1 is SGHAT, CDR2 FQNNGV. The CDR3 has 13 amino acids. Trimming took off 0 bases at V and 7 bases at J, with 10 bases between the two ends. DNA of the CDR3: TGTGCCAGCAGCTTAGAGCTGGTTGGAGAGCAGTACTTA. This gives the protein CASSLELVGEQYL.

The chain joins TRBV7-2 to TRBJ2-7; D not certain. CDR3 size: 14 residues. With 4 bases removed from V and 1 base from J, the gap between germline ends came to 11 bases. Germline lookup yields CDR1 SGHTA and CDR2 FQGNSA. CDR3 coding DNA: TGTGCCAGCAGCTCGGAGTGGGGATCCTACGAGCAGTACTTC. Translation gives CASSSEWGSYEQYF.

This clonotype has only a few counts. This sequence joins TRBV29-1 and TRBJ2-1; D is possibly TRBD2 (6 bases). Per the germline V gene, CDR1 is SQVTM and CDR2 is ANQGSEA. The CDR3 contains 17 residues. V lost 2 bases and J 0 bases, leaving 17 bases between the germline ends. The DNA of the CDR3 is TGCAGCGTTGAAAGGGAGGACGGACTCTTCTCCTACAATGAGCAGTTCTTC. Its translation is CSVEREDGLFSYNEQFF.